This entry lists 2 T cell receptor beta chains sequenced from one sample in a study of prognosis after radiotherapy for stage I lung cancer. Two-round multiplex PCR, the amplification method, yielded TCR beta CDR3 from genomic DNA. Initially, in first-round PCR, primers specific to each TRBV and TRBJ gene were used. Via MiXCR, TCRdb re-called the multiplex PCR reads, giving one row per CDR3 protein. The sample records 9,500 to 14,000 distinct CDR3 sequences, just over 35% being singletons. Sequenced material: PBMCs, taken before or after stereotactic body radiation therapy (not recorded which). Receptors were obtained from a donor older than 45 with non-small cell lung cancer.

Concerning this clonotype itself: A much larger clone is a single base away; this may be a read error. The gene calls are TRBV6-6 and TRBJ1-5, with 7 bases matching TRBD1. The germline CDR1 and CDR2 sequences are MNHNY and SVGAGI (reference sequence). The CDR3 loop spans 15 amino acids. As DNA, the CDR3 is TGTGCCGGCAGTTACTCGGGGACAGCGGGTCAGCCCCAGCATTTT. Translation: CAGSYSGTAGQPQHF.

In this sample, this clonotype turned up many times. A read error may account for a junction end that differs from germline. This chain joins TRBV19 and TRBJ2-5, with unresolved D. This CDR3 is 13 amino acids long. Looked up from germline, CDR1 is LNHDA and CDR2 is SQIVND (reference sequence). The CDR3 loop reads CASSHMLQGTQYF. The CDR3 region has the DNA TGTGCCAGTAGTCACATGTTACAAGGGACCCAGTACTTC.